Listed here is a single TCR beta chain. The data were taken from a study of blood T cell repertoires in COVID-19. The method was immunoSEQ multiplex PCR; TCRdb's version includes in-frame clones alone and lacks a portion of them. The sample shows some 160,000 clones, about 87% of them seen only once. The sequenced material came from peripheral blood. The origin of this receptor is a woman in her 70s with COVID-19, enrolled during active disease.

For the CDR3, the DNA is TGTGCCAGCAGCCAATTTAGTGGCTACACCTTC. Its translation: CASSQFSGYTF. The J gene is TRBJ1-2, the V gene TRBV16; D not resolved. Trimming cost V 1 base and J 7 bases, with 4 bases left between them. Germline CDR1 KGHSY, CDR2 FQNENV. The CDR3 is 11 amino acids.